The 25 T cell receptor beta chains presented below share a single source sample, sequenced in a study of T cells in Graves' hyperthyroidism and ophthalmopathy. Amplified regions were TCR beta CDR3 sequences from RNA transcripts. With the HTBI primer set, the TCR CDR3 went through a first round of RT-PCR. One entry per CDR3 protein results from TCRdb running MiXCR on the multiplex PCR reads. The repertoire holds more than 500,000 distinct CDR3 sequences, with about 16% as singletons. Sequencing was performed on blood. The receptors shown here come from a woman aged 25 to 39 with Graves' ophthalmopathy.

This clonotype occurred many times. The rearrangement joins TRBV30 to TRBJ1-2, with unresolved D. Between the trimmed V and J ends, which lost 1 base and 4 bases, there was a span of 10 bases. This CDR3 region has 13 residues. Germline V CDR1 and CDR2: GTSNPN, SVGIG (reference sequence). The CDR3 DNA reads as TGTGCCTGGAGTGGGGCGGAATTCTATGGCTACACCTTC. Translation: CAWSGAEFYGYTF.

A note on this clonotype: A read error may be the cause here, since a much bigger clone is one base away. The CDR3 DNA is TGTACCAGCAGCTTAGTGGCAGGGAAGGGGAATGAGCAGTTCTTC. Translation: CTSSLVAGKGNEQFF. The chain has TRBV7-8 and TRBJ2-1; TRBD1 might be the D (5 bases). CDR3 size: 15 residues. Germline CDR1 SGHVS, CDR2 FQNEAQ.

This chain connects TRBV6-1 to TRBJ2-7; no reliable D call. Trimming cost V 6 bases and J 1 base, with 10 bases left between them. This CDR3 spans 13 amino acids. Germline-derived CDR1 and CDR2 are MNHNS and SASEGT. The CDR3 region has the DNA TGTGCCAGCAGGAAGGACGGGTCCTACGAGCAGTACTTC. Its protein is CASRKDGSYEQYF.

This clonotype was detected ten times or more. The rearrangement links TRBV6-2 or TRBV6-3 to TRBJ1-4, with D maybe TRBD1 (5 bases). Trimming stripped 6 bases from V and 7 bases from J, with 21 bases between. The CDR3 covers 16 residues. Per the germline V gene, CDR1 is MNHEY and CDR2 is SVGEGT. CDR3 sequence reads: CASRPTPGTEGEKLFF. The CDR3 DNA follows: TGTGCCAGCAGACCAACACCGGGGACCGAGGGTGAAAAACTGTTTTTT.

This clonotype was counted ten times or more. The CDR3 DNA reads TGTGCCAGCACATCTGGCGGGAGGACCGCCTACGAGCAGTACTTC. It yields the protein CASTSGGRTAYEQYF. The rearrangement joins TRBV7-2 to TRBJ2-7; 8 nucleotides align to TRBD2. V lost 7 bases and J lost 2; bases outside the gene matches: 10. The CDR3 has 15 residues. Germline V gene lookup returns CDR1 SGHTA and CDR2 FQGNSA.

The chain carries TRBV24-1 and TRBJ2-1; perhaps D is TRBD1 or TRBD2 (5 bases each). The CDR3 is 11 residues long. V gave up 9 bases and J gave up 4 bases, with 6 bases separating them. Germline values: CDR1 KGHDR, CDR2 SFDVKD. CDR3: CATGTYNEQFF. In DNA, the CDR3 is TGTGCCACCGGGACGTACAATGAGCAGTTCTTC.

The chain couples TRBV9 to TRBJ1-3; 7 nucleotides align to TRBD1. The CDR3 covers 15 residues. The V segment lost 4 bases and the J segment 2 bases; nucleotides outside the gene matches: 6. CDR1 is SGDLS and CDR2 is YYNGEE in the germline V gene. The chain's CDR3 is CASSLEGAAGNTIYF. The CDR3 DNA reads TGTGCCAGCAGCCTGGAGGGGGCGGCTGGAAACACCATATATTTT. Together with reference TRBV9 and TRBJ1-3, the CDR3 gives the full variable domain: DSGVTQTPKHLITATGQRVTLRCSPRSGDLSVYWYQQSLDQGLQFLIQYYNGEERAKGNILERFSAQQFPDLHSELNLSSLELGDSALYFCASSLEGAAGNTIYFGEGSWLTVV.

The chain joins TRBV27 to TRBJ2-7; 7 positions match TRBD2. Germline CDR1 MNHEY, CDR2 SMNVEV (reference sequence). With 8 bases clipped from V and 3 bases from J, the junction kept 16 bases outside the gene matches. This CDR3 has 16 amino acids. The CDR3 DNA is TGTGCCAGCTGCCGGAGGATTGCTAGCGGATACTACGAGCAGTACTTC. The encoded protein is CASCRRIASGYYEQYF.

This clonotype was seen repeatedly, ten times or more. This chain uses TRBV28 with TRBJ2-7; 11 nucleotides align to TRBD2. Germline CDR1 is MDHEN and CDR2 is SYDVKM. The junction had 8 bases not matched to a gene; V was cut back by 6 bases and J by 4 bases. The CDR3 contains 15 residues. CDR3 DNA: TGTGCCAGCAGCCAAACTAGCGGGAGAGTTTACGAGCAGTACTTC. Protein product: CASSQTSGRVYEQYF.

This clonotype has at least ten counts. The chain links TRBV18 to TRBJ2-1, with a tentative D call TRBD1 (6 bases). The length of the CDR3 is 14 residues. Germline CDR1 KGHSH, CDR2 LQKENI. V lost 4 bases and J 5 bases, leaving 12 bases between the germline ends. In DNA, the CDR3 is TGTGCCAGCTCACTAAAGGCAGGGGACAATGAGCAGTTCTTC. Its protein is CASSLKAGDNEQFF.

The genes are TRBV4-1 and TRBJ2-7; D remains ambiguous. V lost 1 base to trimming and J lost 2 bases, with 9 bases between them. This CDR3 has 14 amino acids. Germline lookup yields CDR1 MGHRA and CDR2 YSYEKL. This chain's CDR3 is CASSQVPAPYEQYF. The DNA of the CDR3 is TGCGCCAGCAGCCAAGTACCCGCTCCCTACGAGCAGTACTTC.

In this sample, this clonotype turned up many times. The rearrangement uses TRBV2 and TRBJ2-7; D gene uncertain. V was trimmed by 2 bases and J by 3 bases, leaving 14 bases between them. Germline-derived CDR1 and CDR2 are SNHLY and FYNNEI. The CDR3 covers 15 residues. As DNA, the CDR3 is TGTGCCAGCAGTGAAAGTGCCCTCGGATACTACGAGCAGTACTTC. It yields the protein CASSESALGYYEQYF.

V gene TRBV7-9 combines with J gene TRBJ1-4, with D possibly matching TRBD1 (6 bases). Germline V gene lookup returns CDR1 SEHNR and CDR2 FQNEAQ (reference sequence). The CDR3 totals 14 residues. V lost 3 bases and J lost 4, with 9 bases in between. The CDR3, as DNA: TGTGCCAGCAGCTTGGACAGCAATAATGAAAAACTGTTTTTT. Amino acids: CASSLDSNNEKLFF.

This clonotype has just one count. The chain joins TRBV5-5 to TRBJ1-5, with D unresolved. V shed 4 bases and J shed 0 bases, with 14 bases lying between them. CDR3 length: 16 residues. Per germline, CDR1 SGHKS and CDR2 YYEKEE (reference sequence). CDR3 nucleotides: TGTGCCAGCAGCATCCGCGGGCCAAATAGCAATCAGCCCCAGCATTTT. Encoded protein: CASSIRGPNSNQPQHF.

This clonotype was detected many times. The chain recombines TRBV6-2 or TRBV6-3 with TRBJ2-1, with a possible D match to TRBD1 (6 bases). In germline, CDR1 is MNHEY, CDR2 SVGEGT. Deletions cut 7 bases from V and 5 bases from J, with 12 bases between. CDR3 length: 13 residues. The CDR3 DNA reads TGTGCCAGCAACCGTCAGGGGAACAATGAGCAGTTCTTC. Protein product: CASNRQGNNEQFF.

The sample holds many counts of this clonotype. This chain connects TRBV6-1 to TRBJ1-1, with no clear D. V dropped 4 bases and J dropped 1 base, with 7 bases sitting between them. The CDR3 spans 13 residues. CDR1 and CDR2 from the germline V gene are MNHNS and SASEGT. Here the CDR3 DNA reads TGTGCCAGCAGTGTTAGGAGGAACACTGAAGCTTTCTTT. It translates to CASSVRRNTEAFF.

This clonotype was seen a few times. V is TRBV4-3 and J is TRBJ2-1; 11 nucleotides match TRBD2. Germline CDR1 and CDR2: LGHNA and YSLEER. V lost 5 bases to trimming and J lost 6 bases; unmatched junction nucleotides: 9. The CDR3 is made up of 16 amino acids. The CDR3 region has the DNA TGCGCCAGCAGCGAGATTCTAGCGGGAGGACCCAATGAGCAGTTCTTC. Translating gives CASSEILAGGPNEQFF.

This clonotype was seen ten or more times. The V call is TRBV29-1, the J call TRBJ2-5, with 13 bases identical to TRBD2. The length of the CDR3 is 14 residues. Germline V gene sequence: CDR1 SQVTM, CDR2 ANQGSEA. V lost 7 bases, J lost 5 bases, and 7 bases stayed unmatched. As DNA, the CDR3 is TGCAGCGCGCGGACTAGCGGGAGTTTGGAGACCCAGTACTTC. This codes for CSARTSGSLETQYF.

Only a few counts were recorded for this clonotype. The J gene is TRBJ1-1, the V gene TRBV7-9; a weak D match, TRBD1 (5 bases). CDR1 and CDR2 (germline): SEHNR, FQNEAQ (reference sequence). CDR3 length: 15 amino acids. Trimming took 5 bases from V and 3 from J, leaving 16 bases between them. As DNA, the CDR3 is TGTGCCAGCAGCCTAGGCTCAGGGTTCGACACTGAAGCTTTCTTT. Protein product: CASSLGSGFDTEAFF.

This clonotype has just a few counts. The CDR3 DNA is TGTGCCAGCAGTTCAAACCGGGACAATACCTACAATGAGCAGTTCTTC. It translates to CASSSNRDNTYNEQFF. This chain connects TRBV7-9 to TRBJ2-1, with D perhaps TRBD1 (6 bases). Germline CDR1 and CDR2: SEHNR and FQNEAQ (reference sequence). This CDR3 comprises 16 residues. Between the trimmed V and J ends, which lost 6 bases and 2 bases, there was a span of 17 bases.

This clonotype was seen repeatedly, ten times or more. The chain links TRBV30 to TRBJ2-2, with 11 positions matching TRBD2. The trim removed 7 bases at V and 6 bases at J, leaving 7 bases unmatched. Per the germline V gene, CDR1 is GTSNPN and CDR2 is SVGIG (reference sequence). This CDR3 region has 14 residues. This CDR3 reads CASNQGLAAGELFF. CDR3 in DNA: TGTGCCTCCAACCAGGGACTAGCGGCCGGGGAGCTGTTTTTT.

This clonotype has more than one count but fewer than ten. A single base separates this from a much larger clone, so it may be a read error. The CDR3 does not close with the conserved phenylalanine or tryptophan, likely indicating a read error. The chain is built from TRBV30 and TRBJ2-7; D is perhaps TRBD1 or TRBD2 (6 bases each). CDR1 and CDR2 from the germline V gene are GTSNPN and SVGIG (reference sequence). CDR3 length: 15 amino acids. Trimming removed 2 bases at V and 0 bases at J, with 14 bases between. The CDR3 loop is CAWSPLGGSSYEQYL. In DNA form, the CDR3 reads TGTGCCTGGAGTCCACTAGGGGGGAGCTCCTACGAGCAGTACCTC.

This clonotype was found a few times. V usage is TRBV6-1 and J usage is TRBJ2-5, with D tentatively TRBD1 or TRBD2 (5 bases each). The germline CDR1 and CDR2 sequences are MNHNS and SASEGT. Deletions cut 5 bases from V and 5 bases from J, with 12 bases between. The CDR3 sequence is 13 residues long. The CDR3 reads CASSSRGAETQYF. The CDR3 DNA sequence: TGTGCCAGCAGTTCCCGAGGGGCTGAGACCCAGTACTTC.

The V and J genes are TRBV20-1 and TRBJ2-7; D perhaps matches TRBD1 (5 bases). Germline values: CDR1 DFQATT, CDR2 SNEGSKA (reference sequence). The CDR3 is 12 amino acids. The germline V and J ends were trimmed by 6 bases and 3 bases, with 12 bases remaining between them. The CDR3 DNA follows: TGCAGTGCCCAAACAGGAGTCTACGAGCAGTACTTC. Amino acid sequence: CSAQTGVYEQYF.

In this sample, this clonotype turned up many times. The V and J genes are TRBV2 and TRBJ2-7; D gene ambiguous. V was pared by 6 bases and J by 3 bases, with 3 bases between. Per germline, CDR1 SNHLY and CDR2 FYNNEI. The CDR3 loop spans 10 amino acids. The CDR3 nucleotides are TGTGCCAGCAGCCTCTACGAGCAGTACTTC. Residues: CASSLYEQYF.